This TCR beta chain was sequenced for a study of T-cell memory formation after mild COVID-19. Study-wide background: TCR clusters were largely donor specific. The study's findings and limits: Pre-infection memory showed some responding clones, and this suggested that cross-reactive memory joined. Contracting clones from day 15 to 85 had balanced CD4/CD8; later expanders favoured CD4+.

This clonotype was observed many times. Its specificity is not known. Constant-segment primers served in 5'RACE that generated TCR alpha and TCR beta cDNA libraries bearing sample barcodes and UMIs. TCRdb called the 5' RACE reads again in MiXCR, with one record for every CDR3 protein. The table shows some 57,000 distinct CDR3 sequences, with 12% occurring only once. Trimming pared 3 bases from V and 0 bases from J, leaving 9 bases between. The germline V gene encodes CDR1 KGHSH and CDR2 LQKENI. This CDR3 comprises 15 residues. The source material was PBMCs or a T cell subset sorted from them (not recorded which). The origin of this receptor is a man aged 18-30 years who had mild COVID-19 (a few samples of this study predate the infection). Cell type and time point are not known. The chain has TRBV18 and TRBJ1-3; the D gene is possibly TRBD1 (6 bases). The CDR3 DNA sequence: TGTGCCAGCTCACCTGAACAGGGCTCTGGAAACACCATATATTTT. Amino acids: CASSPEQGSGNTIYF.